The present entry profiles one T cell receptor (beta chain) with its context. This specimen belongs to a study of blood T cell repertoires in COVID-19. V was pared by 5 bases and J by 2 bases, with 10 bases between. The germline V gene has CDR1 SGDLS and CDR2 YYNGEE. The CDR3 consists of 13 residues. Residents of approximately 25 US areas, aged 18 to 89 years, made up the participants. Participants were placed into cohorts based on the clinical history they reported. All recovered Cohort 3 donors got two negative PCRs, got clearance, or saw symptom resolution. Sequencing used immunoSEQ multiplex PCR; TCRdb keeps in-frame clones, though not all of them. The sample comprises 150,000 to 250,000 clones, roughly nine tenths of which are singletons, and 2% to 2.5% rests with the top ten.

This chain joins TRBV9 and TRBJ1-1, with D unclear. This receptor was identified in a woman aged 25 to 39 who had recovered from COVID-19. The sample taken for sequencing was PBMCs or T cells enriched from blood (not recorded which). The CDR3 spells CASRNQANTEAFF. CDR3 DNA sequence: TGTGCCAGCAGAAATCAGGCCAACACTGAAGCTTTCTTT. The whole variable domain, filled in from reference TRBV9 and TRBJ1-1, reads DSGVTQTPKHLITATGQRVTLRCSPRSGDLSVYWYQQSLDQGLQFLIQYYNGEERAKGNILERFSAQQFPDLHSELNLSSLELGDSALYFCASRNQANTEAFFGQGTRLTVV.